This T cell receptor (beta chain) was sequenced during a study of shared clonotypes between healthy human individuals. Overall study findings and caveats: The study found about 5.1% of naive CD4 clonotypes shared across a few donors.

About this clone itself: Its antigen is not known.

The length of the CDR3 is 16 residues. Unmatched junction bases numbered 8, after V lost 5 bases and J lost 1 base. Germline CDR1 SEHNR, CDR2 FQNEAQ (reference sequence). The protocol was immunoSEQ multiplex PCR, while the TCRdb copy is restricted to in-frame clones and leaves out a portion. The sample includes hundreds of thousands of clones, 96% of them seen just once. The chain joins TRBV7-9 to TRBJ2-5, with 9 nucleotides matching TRBD1. The sequence derives from a young man in good health. The sequenced sample was memory CD8+ T cells sorted from blood. Subset meaning: CD45RO+ cells pooled with CCR7-negative TemRA cells. The CDR3 DNA follows: TGTGCCAGCAGCACCCTGGGACAGGGATTCCAAGAGACCCAGTACTTC. Its protein product is CASSTLGQGFQETQYF. The full variable domain, completed using reference TRBV7-9 and TRBJ2-5, is DTGVSQNPRHKITKRGQNVTFRCDPISEHNRLYWYRQTLGQGPEFLTYFQNEAQLEKSRLLSDRFSAERPKGSFSTLEIQRTEQGDSAMYLCASSTLGQGFQETQYFGPGTRLLVL.